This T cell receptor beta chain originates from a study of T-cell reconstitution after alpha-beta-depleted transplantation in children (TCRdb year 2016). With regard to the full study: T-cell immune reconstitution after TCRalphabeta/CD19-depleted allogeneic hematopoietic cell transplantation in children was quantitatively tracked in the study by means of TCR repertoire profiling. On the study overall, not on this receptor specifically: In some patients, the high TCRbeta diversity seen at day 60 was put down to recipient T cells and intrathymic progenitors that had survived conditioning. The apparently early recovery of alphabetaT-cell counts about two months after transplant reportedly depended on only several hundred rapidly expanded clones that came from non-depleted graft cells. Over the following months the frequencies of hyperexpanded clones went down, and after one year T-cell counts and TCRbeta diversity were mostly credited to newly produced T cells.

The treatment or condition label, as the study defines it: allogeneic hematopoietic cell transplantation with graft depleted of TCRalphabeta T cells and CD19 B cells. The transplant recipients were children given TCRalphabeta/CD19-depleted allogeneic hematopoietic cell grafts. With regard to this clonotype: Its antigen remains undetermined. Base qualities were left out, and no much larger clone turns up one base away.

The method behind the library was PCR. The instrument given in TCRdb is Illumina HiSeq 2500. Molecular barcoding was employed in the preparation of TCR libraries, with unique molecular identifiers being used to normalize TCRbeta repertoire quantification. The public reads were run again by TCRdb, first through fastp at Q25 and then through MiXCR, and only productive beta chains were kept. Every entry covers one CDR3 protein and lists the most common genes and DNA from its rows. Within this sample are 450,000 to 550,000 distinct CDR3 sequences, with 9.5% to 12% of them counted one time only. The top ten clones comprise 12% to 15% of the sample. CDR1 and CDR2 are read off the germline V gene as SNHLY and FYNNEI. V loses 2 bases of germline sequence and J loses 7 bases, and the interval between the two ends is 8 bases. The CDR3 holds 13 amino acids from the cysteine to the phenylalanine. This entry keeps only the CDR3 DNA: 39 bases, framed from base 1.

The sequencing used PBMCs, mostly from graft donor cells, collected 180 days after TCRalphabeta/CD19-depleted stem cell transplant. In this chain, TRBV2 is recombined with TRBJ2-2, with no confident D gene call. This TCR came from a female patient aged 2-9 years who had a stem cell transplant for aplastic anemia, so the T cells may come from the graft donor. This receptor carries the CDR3 CASSEWDIGELFF. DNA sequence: TGTGCCAGCAGTGAATGGGATATCGGGGAGCTGTTTTTT.